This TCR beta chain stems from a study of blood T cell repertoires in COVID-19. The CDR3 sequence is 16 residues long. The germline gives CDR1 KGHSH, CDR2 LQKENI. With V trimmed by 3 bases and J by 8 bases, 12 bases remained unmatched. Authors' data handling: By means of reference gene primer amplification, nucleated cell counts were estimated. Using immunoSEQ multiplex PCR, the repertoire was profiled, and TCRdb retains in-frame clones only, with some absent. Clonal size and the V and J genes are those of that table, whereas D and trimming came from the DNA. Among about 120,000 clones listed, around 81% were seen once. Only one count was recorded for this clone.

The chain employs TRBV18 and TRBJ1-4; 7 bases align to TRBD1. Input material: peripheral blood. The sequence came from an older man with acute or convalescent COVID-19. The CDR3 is CASSPYRGTGDEKLFF. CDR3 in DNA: TGTGCCAGCTCACCGTACAGAGGAACAGGGGACGAAAAACTGTTTTTT.